This T cell receptor beta chain was recorded in a study of blood T cell repertoires in COVID-19. The germline V gene encodes CDR1 MNHNS and CDR2 SASEGT. Trimming took 1 base from V and 7 from J, leaving 11 bases between them. The CDR3 spans 14 residues. Data came from immunoSEQ multiplex PCR; TCRdb stores just in-frame clones and leaves some out. This sample has tens of thousands of clones, with approximately 87% found just once. The receptor was isolated from an elderly man in a cohort sampled during active COVID-19. Specimen: peripheral blood. V gene TRBV6-1 combines with J gene TRBJ1-5, with unresolved D. Written as DNA, the CDR3 is TGTGCCAGCAGTGAAGTGTCGGGGAGGCAGCCCCAGCATTTT. This sequence encodes CASSEVSGRQPQHF.